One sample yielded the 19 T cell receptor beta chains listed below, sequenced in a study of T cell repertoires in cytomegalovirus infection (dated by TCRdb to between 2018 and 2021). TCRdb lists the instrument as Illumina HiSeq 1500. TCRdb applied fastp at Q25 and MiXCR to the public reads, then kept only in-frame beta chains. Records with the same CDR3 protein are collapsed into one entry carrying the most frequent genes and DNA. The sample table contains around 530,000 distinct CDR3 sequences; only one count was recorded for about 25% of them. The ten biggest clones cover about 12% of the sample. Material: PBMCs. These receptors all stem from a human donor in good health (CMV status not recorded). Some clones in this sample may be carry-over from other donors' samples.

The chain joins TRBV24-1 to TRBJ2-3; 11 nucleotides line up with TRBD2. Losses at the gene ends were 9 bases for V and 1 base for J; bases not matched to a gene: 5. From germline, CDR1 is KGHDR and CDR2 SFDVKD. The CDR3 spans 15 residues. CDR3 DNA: TGTGCCACCTCCGATAGCGGGAGGGGCACAGATACGCAGTATTTT. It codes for CATSDSGRGTDTQYF.

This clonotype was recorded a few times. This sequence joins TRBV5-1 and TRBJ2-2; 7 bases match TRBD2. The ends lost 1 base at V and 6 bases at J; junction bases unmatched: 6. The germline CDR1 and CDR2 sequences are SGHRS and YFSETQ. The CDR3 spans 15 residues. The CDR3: CASSLLAGEAGELFF. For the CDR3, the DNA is TGCGCCAGCAGCTTGTTGGCGGGAGAGGCCGGGGAGCTGTTTTTT.

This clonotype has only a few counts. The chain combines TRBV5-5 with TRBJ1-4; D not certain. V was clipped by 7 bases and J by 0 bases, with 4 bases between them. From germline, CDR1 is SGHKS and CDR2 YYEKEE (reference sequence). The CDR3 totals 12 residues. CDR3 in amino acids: CASRSTNEKLFF. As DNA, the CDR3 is TGTGCCAGCCGTTCAACTAATGAAAAACTGTTTTTT. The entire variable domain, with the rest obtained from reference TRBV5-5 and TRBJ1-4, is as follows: DAGVTQSPTHLIKTRGQQVTLRCSPISGHKSVSWYQQVLGQGPQFIFQYYEKEERGRGNFPDRFSARQFPNYSSELNVNALLLGDSALYLCASRSTNEKLFFGSGTQLSVL.

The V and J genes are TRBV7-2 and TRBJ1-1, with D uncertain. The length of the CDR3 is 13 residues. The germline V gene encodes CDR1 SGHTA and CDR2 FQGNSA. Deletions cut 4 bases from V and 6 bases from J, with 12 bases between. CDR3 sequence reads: CASSSQAVAEAFF. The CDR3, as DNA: TGTGCCAGCAGCTCCCAGGCTGTCGCTGAAGCTTTCTTT.

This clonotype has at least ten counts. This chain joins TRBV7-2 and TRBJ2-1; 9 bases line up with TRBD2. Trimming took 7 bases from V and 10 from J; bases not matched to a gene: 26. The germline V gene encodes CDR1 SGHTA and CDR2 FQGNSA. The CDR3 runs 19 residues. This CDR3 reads CASTPSLSTVLAGWKEQFF. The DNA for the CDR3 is TGTGCCAGCACCCCTAGCTTATCGACCGTGCTAGCGGGATGGAAGGAGCAGTTCTTC.

For the CDR3, the DNA is TGTGCCAGCAGTTACTACCCCGGAAATGAGCAGTTCTTC. This sequence encodes CASSYYPGNEQFF. The chain links TRBV6-2 or TRBV6-3 to TRBJ2-1; D remains ambiguous. The length of the CDR3 is 13 residues. Trimming took 1 base from V and 7 from J, leaving 8 bases between them. The germline V gene has CDR1 MNHEY and CDR2 SVGEGT.

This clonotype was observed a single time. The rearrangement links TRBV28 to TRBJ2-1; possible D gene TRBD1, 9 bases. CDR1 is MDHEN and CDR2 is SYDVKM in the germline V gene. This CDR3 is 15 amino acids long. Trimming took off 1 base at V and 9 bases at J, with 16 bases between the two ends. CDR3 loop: CASSLYRGREAEQFF. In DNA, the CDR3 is TGTGCCAGCAGTTTATACAGGGGGCGGGAGGCTGAGCAGTTCTTC.

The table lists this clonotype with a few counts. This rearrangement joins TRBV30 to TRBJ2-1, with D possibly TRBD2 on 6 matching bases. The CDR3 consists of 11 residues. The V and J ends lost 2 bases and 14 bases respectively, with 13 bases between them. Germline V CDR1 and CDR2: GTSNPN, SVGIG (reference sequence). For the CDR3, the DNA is TGTGCCTGGAGTCGGCGGGGCGGGAAGTTCTTC. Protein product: CAWSRRGGKFF. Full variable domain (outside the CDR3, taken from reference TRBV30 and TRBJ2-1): SQTIHQWPATLVQPVGSPLSLECTVEGTSNPNLYWYRQAAGRGLQLLFYSVGIGQISSEVPQNLSASRPQDRQFILSSKKLLLSDSGFYLCAWSRRGGKFFGPGTRLTVL.

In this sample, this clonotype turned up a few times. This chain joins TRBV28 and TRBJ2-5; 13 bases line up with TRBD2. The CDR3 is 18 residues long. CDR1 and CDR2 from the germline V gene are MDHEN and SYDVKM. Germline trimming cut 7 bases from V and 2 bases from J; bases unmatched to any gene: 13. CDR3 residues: CASTAFGLAGVGQETQYF. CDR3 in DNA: TGTGCCAGCACCGCTTTCGGACTAGCGGGAGTGGGGCAAGAGACCCAGTACTTC.

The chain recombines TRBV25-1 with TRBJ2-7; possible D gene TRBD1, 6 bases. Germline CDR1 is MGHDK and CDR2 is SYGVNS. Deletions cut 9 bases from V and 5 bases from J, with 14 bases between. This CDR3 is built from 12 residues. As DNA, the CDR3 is TGTGCCAGTGGGGGACATTGGGACGAGCAGTACTTC. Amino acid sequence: CASGGHWDEQYF.

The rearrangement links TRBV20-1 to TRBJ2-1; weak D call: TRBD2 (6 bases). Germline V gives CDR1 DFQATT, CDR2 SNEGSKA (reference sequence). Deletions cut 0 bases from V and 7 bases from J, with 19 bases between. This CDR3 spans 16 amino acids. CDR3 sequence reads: CSARDPFGRGGNEQFF. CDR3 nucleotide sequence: TGCAGTGCTAGAGATCCCTTCGGGAGAGGTGGGAATGAGCAGTTCTTC.

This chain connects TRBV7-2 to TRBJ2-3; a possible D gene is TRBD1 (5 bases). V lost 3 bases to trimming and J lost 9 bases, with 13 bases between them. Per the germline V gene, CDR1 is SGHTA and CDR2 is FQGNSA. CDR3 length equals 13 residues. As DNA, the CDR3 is TGTGCCAGCAGCTTGGACACGACGATGACGCAGTATTTT. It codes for CASSLDTTMTQYF.

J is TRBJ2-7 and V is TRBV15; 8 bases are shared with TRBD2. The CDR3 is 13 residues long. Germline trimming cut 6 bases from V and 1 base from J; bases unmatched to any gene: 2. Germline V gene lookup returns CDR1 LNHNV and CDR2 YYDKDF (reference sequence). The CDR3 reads CATRAGVSYEQYF. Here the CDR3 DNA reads TGTGCCACCAGAGCGGGAGTGTCCTACGAGCAGTACTTC.

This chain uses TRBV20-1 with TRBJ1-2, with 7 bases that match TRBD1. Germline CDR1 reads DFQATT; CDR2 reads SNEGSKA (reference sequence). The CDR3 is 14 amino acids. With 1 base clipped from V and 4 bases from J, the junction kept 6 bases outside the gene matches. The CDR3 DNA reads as TGCAGTGCTAGAGTCCGGGACAGCCCCTATGGCTACACCTTC. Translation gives CSARVRDSPYGYTF.

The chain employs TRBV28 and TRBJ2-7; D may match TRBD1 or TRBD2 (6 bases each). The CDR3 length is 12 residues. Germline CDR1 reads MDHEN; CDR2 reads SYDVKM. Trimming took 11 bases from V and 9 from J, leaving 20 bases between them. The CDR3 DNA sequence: TGTGCCTCGGGGGACACGGGAGATGTGCAGTACTTC. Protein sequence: CASGDTGDVQYF.

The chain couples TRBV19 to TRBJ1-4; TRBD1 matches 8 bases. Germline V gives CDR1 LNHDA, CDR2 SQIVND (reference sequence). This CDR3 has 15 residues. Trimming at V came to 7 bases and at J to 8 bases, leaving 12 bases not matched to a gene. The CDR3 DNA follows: TGTGCCAGTACACCCGCGGACAGGGAGCGGGAAAAACTGTTTTTT. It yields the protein CASTPADREREKLFF.

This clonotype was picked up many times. The CDR3: CASSHAGGNQPQHF. In nucleotides, the CDR3 is TGTGCCAGCAGTCACGCAGGGGGCAATCAGCCCCAGCATTTT. The V gene is TRBV7-9, the J gene TRBJ1-5; D is perhaps TRBD1 (6 bases). V shed 6 bases and J shed 2 bases, with 11 bases lying between them. The CDR3 has 14 amino acids. Germline CDR1 and CDR2: SEHNR and FQNEAQ (reference sequence).

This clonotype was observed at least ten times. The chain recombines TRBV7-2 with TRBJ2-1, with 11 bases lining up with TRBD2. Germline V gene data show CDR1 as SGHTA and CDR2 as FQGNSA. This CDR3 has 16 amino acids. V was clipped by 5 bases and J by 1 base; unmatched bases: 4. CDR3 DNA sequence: TGTGCCAGCAGCCATATAGCGGGAGGGTCCTACAATGAGCAGTTCTTC. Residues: CASSHIAGGSYNEQFF.

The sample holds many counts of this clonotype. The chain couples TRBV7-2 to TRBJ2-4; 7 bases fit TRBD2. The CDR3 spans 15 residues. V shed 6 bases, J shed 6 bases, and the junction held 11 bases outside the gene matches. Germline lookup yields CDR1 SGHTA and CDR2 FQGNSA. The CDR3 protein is CASSPQGGGINIQYF. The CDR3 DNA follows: TGTGCCAGCAGTCCCCAGGGCGGGGGTATAAACATTCAGTACTTC.